This TCR beta chain emerged from a study of shared clonotypes between healthy human individuals. TCRdb's copy holds only in-frame clones and misses some; the assay was immunoSEQ multiplex PCR. The sample records around 2.5 million clones, more than 85% being singletons. Study-wide points: Naive CD4 clonotypes were shared across a few donors at about 5.3%.

Comments on this clone: Its target is not known.

Sequencing used naive CD4+ T cells from PBMCs. Subset noted: CD45RA+ positively selected. The sequence came from a man in his late teens or twenties in good health. Some clones in this sample may be carry-over from other donors' samples.

The CDR3 reads CAERTGARFFSYEQYF. CDR3 bases: TGCGCAGAAAGGACAGGGGCCAGATTTTTCTCCTACGAGCAGTACTTC. V is TRBV10-1 and J is TRBJ2-7, with TRBD1 matching 9 bases. This CDR3 region has 16 residues. CDR1 WNHNN and CDR2 SYGVQD come from the germline V gene (reference sequence).